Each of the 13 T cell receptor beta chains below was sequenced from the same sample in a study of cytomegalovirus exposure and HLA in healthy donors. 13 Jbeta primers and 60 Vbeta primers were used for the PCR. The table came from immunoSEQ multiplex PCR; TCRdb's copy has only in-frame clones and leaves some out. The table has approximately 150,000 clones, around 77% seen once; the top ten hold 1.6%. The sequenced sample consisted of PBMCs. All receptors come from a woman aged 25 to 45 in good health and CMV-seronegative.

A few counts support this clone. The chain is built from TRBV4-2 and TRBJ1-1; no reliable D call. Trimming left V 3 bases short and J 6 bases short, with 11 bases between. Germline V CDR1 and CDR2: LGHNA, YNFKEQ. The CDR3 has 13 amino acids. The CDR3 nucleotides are TGTGCCAGCAGCCAGGCTAGAGTGGCTGAAGCTTTCTTT. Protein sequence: CASSQARVAEAFF.

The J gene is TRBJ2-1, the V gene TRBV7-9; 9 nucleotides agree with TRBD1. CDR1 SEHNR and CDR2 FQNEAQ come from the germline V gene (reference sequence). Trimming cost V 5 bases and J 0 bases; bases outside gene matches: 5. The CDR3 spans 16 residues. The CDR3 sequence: CASSTRDRASYNEQFF. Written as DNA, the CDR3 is TGTGCCAGCAGCACCCGGGACAGGGCCTCCTACAATGAGCAGTTCTTC.

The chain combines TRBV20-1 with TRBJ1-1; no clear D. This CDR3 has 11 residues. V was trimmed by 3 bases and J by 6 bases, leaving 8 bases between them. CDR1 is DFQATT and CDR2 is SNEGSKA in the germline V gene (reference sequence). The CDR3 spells CSARPGAEAFF. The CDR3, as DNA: TGCAGTGCTAGGCCCGGAGCTGAAGCTTTCTTT.

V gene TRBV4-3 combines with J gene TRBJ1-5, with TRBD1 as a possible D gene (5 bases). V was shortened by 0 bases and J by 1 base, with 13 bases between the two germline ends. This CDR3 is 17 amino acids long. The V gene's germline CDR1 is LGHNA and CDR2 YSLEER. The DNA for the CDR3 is TGCGCCAGCAGCCAAGACGGGGGGACTTTGAGCAATCAGCCCCAGCATTTT. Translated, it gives CASSQDGGTLSNQPQHF.

CDR3 sequence reads: CAWRPQGSSEQFF. In nucleotides, the CDR3 is TGTGCCTGGAGGCCCCAGGGGAGTAGTGAGCAGTTCTTC. V and J are TRBV30 and TRBJ2-1; possibly TRBD1 for D (6 bases). Germline loops: CDR1 GTSNPN, CDR2 SVGIG (reference sequence). V dropped 3 bases and J dropped 9 bases, with 15 bases sitting between them. This CDR3 is 13 amino acids long.

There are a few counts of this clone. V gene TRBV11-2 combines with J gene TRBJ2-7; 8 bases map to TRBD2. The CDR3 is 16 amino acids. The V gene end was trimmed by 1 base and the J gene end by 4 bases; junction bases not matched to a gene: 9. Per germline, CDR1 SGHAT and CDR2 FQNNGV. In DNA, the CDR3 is TGTGCCAGCAGCTTAGTAGGGGCGGGGGGTAGATACGAGCAGTACTTC. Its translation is CASSLVGAGGRYEQYF. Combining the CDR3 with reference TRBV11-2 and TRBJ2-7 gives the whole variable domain EAGVAQSPRYKIIEKRQSVAFWCNPISGHATLYWYQQILGQGPKLLIQFQNNGVVDDSQLPKDRFSAERLKGVDSTLKIQPAKLEDSAVYLCASSLVGAGGRYEQYFGPGTRLTVT.

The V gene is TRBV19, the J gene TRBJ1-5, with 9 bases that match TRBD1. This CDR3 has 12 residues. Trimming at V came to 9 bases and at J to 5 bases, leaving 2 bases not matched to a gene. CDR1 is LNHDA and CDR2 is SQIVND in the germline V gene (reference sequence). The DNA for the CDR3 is TGTGCCAGCCGGGACAGGGATCAGCCCCAGCATTTT. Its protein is CASRDRDQPQHF.

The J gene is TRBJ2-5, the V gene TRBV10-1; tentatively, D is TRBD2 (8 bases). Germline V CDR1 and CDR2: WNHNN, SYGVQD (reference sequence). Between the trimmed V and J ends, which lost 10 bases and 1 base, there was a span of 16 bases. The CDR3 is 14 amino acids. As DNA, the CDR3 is TGCGCCAAGACAGGGCGGGGGGTCCAAGAGACCCAGTACTTC. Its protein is CAKTGRGVQETQYF.

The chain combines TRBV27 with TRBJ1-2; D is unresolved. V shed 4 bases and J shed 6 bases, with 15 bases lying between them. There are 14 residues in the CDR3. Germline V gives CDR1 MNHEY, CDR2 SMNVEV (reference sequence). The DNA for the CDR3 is TGTGCCAGCAGTTCTAGGGCGGAGGGTCATGGCTACACCTTC. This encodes CASSSRAEGHGYTF.

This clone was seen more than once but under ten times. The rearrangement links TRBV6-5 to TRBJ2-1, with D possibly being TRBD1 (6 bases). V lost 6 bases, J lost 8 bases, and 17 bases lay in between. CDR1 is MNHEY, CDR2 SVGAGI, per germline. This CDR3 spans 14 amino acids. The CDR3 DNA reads TGTGCCAGCAGCCAAAGTTACAGGGTCGATGAGCAGTTCTTC. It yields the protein CASSQSYRVDEQFF.

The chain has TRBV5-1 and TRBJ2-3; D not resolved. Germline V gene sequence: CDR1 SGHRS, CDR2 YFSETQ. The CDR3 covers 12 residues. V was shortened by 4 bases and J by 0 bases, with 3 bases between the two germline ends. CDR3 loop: CASSESTDTQYF. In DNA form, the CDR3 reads TGCGCCAGCAGCGAGAGCACAGATACGCAGTATTTT. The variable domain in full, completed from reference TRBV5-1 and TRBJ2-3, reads KAGVTQTPRYLIKTRGQQVTLSCSPISGHRSVSWYQQTPGQGLQFLFEYFSETQRNKGNFPGRFSGRQFSNSRSEMNVSTLELGDSALYLCASSESTDTQYFGPGTRLTVL.

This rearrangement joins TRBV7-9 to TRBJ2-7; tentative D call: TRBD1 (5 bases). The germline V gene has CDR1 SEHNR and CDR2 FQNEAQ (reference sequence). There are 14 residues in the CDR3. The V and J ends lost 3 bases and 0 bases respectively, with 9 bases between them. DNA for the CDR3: TGTGCCAGCAGCTTCATCGACAGCTCCTACGAGCAGTACTTC. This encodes CASSFIDSSYEQYF.

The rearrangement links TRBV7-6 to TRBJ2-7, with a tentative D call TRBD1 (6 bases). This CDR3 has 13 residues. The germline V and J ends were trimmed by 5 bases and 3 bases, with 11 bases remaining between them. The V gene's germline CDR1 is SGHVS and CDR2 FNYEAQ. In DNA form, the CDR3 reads TGTGCCAGCAGCCCACAGGGTGTCTACGAGCAGTACTTC. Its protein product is CASSPQGVYEQYF.